The clone carrying this T cell receptor (beta chain) has a handful of counts. As yet, its antigen is unknown. MiXCR, run by TCRdb on the RACE reads, gives a single entry per CDR3 protein. The repertoire consists of 55,000 to 75,000 distinct CDR3 sequences, with roughly 6.7% occurring once and the leading ten covering about 1.5%. The data belong to a study of human T cells and chemical hapten exposure. About the research overall: Across the whole study, which lasted roughly five months, patients were given diphenylcyclopropenone on the scalp once a week.

Regarding the study as a whole: Counts of expanded TCRs at PT1 were positively correlated with patch test score. Expanded TCRs were compared with controls, and the expanded TCRs formed significantly more large CDR3 similarity clusters.

Time point described: pre-sensitization, week 0. Regarding treatment: therapeutic diphenylcyclopropenone sensitization with weekly scalp DPC. Germline loops: CDR1 PRHDT, CDR2 FYEKMQ (reference sequence). This CDR3 is built from 14 residues. Trimming pared 5 bases from V and 5 bases from J, leaving 15 bases between. The V call is TRBV13, the J call TRBJ1-1, with a possible D match to TRBD1 (5 bases). The sequencing used whole blood, collected in connection with sensitization to the hapten diphenylcyclopropenone (DPC). The clonotype comes from a woman in her 30s with alopecia areata. Some clones in this sample may be carry-over from other donors' samples. The CDR3 sequence: CASSPRGGGTEAFF. DNA of the CDR3: TGTGCCAGCAGCCCCCGGGGGGGGGGGACTGAAGCTTTCTTT.